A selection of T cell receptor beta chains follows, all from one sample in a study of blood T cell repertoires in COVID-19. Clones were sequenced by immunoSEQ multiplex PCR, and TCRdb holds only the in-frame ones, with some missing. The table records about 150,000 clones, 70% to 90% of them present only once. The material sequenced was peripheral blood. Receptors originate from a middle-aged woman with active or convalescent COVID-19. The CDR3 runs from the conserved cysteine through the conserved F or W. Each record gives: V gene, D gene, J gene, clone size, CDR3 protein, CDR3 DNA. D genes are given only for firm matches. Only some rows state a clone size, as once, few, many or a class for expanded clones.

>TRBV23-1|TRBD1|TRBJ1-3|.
CASSHPGTGTDGNTIYF
TGCGCCAGCAGTCATCCCGGGACAGGGACCGACGGAAACACCATATATTTT
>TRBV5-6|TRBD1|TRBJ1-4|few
CASRRQGRDEKLFF
TGTGCCAGCAGACGACAGGGTCGGGATGAAAAACTGTTTTTT
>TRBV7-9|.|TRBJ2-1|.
CASGGWWEQFF
TGTGCCAGCGGGGGGTGGTGGGAGCAGTTCTTC
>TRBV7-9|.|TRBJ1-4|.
CASGRRAATNEKLFF
TGTGCCAGCGGGAGGCGGGCCGCAACTAATGAAAAACTGTTTTTT
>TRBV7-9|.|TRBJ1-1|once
CASSFSIRGGRTEAFF
TGTGCCAGCAGCTTTAGTATAAGGGGCGGTCGGACTGAAGCTTTCTTT
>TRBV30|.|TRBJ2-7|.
CAWSRDLPGPGGEQYF
TGTGCCTGGAGTCGCGACCTCCCGGGCCCCGGAGGGGAGCAGTACTTC
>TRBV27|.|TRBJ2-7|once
CASSFSVESDEQYF
TGTGCCAGCAGTTTTTCCGTAGAATCCGACGAGCAGTACTTC
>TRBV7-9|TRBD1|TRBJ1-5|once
CASSLTGNREGTQPQHF
TGTGCCAGCAGCTTGACAGGGAATCGGGAGGGGACCCAGCCCCAGCATTTT
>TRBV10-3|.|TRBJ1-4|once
CAISGTGTNNEKLFF
TGTGCCATCAGTGGGACCGGGACAAATAATGAAAAACTGTTTTTT
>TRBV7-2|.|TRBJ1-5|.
CASSQGANSNQPQHF
TGTGCCAGCAGCCAAGGGGCGAATAGCAATCAGCCCCAGCATTTT
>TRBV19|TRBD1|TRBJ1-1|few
CASSPSLGQGTEAFF
TGTGCCAGTAGTCCAAGTTTGGGACAGGGCACTGAAGCTTTCTTT